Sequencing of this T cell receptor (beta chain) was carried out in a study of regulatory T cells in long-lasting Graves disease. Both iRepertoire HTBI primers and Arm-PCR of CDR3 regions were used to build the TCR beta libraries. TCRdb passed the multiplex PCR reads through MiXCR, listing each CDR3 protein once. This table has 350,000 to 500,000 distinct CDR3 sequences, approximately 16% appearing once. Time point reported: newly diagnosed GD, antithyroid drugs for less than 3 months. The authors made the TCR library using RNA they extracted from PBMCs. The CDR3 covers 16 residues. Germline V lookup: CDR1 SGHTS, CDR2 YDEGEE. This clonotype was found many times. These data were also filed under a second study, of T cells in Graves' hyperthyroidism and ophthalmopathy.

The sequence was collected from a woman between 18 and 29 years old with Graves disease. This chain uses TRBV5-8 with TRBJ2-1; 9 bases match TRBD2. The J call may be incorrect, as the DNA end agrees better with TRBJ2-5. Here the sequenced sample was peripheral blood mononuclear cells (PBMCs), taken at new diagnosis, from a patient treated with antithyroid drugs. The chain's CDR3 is CASSLTGLARQETQYF. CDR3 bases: TGTGCCAGCAGCTTGACCGGACTAGCGCGACAAGAGACCCAGTACTTC.